This is a list of T cell receptor beta chains from one sample in a study of OX40 agonist ivuxolimab in advanced cancers. Method: immunoSEQ multiplex PCR; TCRdb's copy keeps in-frame clones and lacks some. The table includes 77,000 or so clones, approximately 90% detected once. Specimen: CD4+ or CD8+ T cells sorted from blood, collected in a trial of the OX40 agonist ivuxolimab. The receptor set was obtained from an adult with an advanced solid tumor such as melanoma, head and neck, liver or kidney cancer. Each CDR3 is given with its conserved first and last residue. A D gene is named only where the DNA matches it firmly. Clone size is stated in some rows and not others, as once, few, many or a class when expanded.

J gene	D gene	clone size	V gene	CDR3 DNA	CDR3 protein
TRBJ2-5	TRBD2	.	TRBV18	TGTGCCAGCTCACCACCGGTTGGGAGCGGGAGTGAGGAAGAGACCCAGTACTTC	CASSPPVGSGSEEETQYF
TRBJ1-2	.	.	TRBV19	TGTGCCAGTAGCCGCGCCGGGACGGATGGCTACACCTTC	CASSRAGTDGYTF
TRBJ1-4	.	.	TRBV7-2	TGTGCCAGCAGCTTAGTCGGAAATGCGAAAGCAACTAATGAAAAACTGTTTTTT	CASSLVGNAKATNEKLFF
TRBJ2-7	.	.	TRBV2	TGTGCCAGCAGAGGGGGGGCTTACGAGCAGTACTTC	CASRGGAYEQYF
TRBJ1-2	TRBD1	.	TRBV27	TGTGCCAGCAGTCCATACAGGGGTGGTTGGCAGGACTATGGCTACACCTTC	CASSPYRGGWQDYGYTF
TRBJ1-2	.	.	TRBV7-8	TGTGCCAGCAGCCCCCGGTCCCGGGAGGGTGGCTACACCTTC	CASSPRSREGGYTF
TRBJ1-4	.	.	TRBV27	TGTGCCAGCAGTTTATGGTCAGGGTCCAATGAAAAACTGTTTTTT	CASSLWSGSNEKLFF
TRBJ2-2	.	.	TRBV7-2	TGTGCCAGCAGCTTAGACTTAAACACCGGGGAGCTGTTTTTT	CASSLDLNTGELFF
TRBJ2-1	TRBD2	.	TRBV9	TGTGCCAGCAGCGTAACTAGCGGGGGCAATGAGCAGTTCTTC	CASSVTSGGNEQFF
TRBJ2-1	TRBD2	.	TRBV29-1	TGCAGCGTTGAAACAGCTAGCGGGTACAACAATGAGCAGTTCTTC	CSVETASGYNNEQFF
TRBJ2-2	TRBD2	.	TRBV5-1	TGCGCCAGCAGCTTAGGTATCGGAGCGGGGCATAACACCGGGGAGCTGTTTTTT	CASSLGIGAGHNTGELFF
TRBJ2-3	.	.	TRBV5-8	TGTGCCAGCAGCTTGTGGAGCTACAGCACAGATACGCAGTATTTT	CASSLWSYSTDTQYF
TRBJ2-7	.	.	TRBV7-2	TGTGCCAGCAGCTTAGTGGGACTTCCCTCCTACGAGCAGTACTTC	CASSLVGLPSYEQYF
TRBJ2-3	.	.	TRBV11-3	TGTGCCAGCAGCTTAGATTTCTGGTTGAGAGACGGAACGCAGTATTTT	CASSLDFWLRDGTQYF
TRBJ1-4	TRBD1	.	TRBV6-5	TGTGCCAGCAGTTACGACAGGGGGCAAGGGGAAAAACTGTTTTTT	CASSYDRGQGEKLFF
TRBJ2-1	.	.	TRBV30	TGTGCCTGGGCTGGGGCAGGCCTATACAATGAGCAGTTCTTC	CAWAGAGLYNEQFF
TRBJ2-2	TRBD2	.	TRBV11-3	TGTGCCAGCAGCCCCGGACTAGGGCGGGCCACCGGGGAGCTGTTTTTT	CASSPGLGRATGELFF
TRBJ2-5	.	.	TRBV5-4	TGTGCCAGCAGCCGGGGGCTAGCACAACAAGAGACCCAGTACTTC	CASSRGLAQQETQYF
TRBJ2-1	.	.	TRBV10-3	TGTGCCATCAGTGTTACGGGTACGATAGGCAATGAGCAGTTCTTC	CAISVTGTIGNEQFF
TRBJ1-5	.	.	TRBV29-1	TGCAGCGTTGAAGACCAACAGCATAGCAATCAGCCCCAGCATTTT	CSVEDQQHSNQPQHF
TRBJ1-5	.	.	TRBV2	TGTGCCAGCAGGGCAGTGGACAGCAATCAGCCCCAGCATTTT	CASRAVDSNQPQHF
TRBJ2-1	TRBD2	.	TRBV29-1	TGCAGCGTTGAAGGAGCGCTAGCGGGATCCGGAGGGAATGAGCAGTTCTTC	CSVEGALAGSGGNEQFF
TRBJ2-5	.	.	TRBV19	TGTGCCAGTAGTCCACAGGGCCGGGGAGAGACCCAGTACTTC	CASSPQGRGETQYF
TRBJ2-2	TRBD1	.	TRBV7-3	TGTGCCAGCAGCTCAGCGACAGGGTCGATGACCGGGGAGCTGTTTTTT	CASSSATGSMTGELFF
TRBJ2-6	.	.	TRBV5-5	TGTGCCAGCAGCTCGATGAGCTCTGGGGCCAACGTCCTGACTTTC	CASSSMSSGANVLTF
TRBJ2-3	.	.	TRBV7-8	TGTGCCAGCAGCTGGTTATGGGGGCAGGGGGATACGCAGTATTTT	CASSWLWGQGDTQYF
TRBJ1-1	.	few	TRBV5-1	TGCGCCAGCAGCTTGGGCAGGGGGAACACTGAAGCTTTCTTT	CASSLGRGNTEAFF